The rows below give T cell receptor beta chains drawn from one sample of a study of Ad26.COV2.S vaccination and SARS-CoV-2 variants. Here immunoSEQ multiplex PCR was the method, and the copy in TCRdb shows in-frame clones only, minus some. The table records roughly 350,000 clones, roughly 89% of them present only once. The material was peripheral blood, obtained in a trial of Ad26.COV2.S vaccine versus placebo. The receptors originated from a person between 18 and 60 years old who received the Ad26.COV2.S COVID-19 vaccine or a placebo. Each CDR3 is given with its conserved first and last residue. D genes are given only for firm matches. Rows may omit the clone size; those that give it use once, few, many or a size class.

>TRBD1|TRBJ1-6|TRBV5-6|.
CASSLAGGGGGNSPLHF
TGTGCCAGCAGCTTGGCCGGTGGGGGAGGGGGCAATTCACCCCTCCACTTT
>.|TRBJ1-1|TRBV19|.
CASSFPQQNTEAFF
TGTGCCAGTAGTTTCCCACAGCAGAACACTGAAGCTTTCTTT
>.|TRBJ2-1|TRBV30|.
CAWSETGNEQFF
TGTGCCTGGAGTGAAACCGGGAATGAGCAGTTCTTC
>TRBD1|TRBJ1-4|TRBV2|.
CASKDRDEKLFF
TGTGCCAGCAAGGACAGGGATGAAAAACTGTTTTTT
>.|TRBJ1-5|TRBV4-3|.
CASSQDSGGIQPQHF
TGCGCCAGCAGCCAAGACTCGGGGGGCATACAGCCCCAGCATTTT
>TRBD1|TRBJ2-2|TRBV29-1|.
CSVVEGANTGELFF
TGCAGCGTTGTCGAGGGGGCTAACACCGGGGAGCTGTTTTTT
>TRBD2|TRBJ2-7|TRBV7-8|.
CASSSTSGSFYEQYF
TGTGCCAGCAGCTCCACTAGCGGGAGCTTTTACGAGCAGTACTTC
>TRBD1|TRBJ1-1|TRBV7-9|.
CASSLNPDREETEAFF
TGTGCCAGCAGCCTCAATCCCGACAGGGAAGAAACTGAAGCTTTCTTT
>.|TRBJ1-6|TRBV30|.
CAWSGENNSPLHF
TGTGCCTGGAGTGGGGAAAATAATTCACCCCTCCACTTT
>TRBD2|TRBJ2-3|TRBV5-5|.
CASSLELAGNTDTQYF
TGTGCCAGCAGCTTGGAACTAGCGGGCAACACAGATACGCAGTATTTT
>.|TRBJ2-1|TRBV5-1|.
CASSLDDSGNEQFF
TGCGCCAGCAGCTTGGATGACAGCGGCAATGAGCAGTTCTTC
>.|TRBJ2-1|TRBV18|.
CASSPSREEQFF
TGTGCCAGCTCACCAAGCCGGGAGGAGCAGTTCTTC
>.|TRBJ2-5|TRBV6-1|.
CASSDVGRGETQYF
TGTGCCAGCAGTGATGTGGGGCGCGGAGAGACCCAGTACTTC
>.|TRBJ2-7|TRBV5-1|once
CASSFGDSRDEQYF
TGCGCCAGCAGCTTCGGCGACTCGAGGGACGAGCAGTACTTC
>.|TRBJ1-4|TRBV15|.
CATSRAKGSNEKLFF
TGTGCCACCAGCAGAGCGAAGGGCAGCAATGAAAAACTGTTTTTT
>TRBD1|TRBJ1-5|TRBV18|.
CASSIDRDQPQHF
TGTGCCAGCTCCATCGACAGGGATCAGCCCCAGCATTTT
>TRBD2|TRBJ2-1|TRBV9|.
CASSVSGTSGNRGRSYNEQFF
TGTGCCAGCAGCGTTTCCGGGACTAGCGGGAATCGGGGGAGGTCCTACAATGAGCAGTTCTTC
>.|TRBJ2-3|TRBV19|.
CASSQGGSADTQYF
TGTGCCAGTAGTCAGGGGGGGAGCGCAGATACGCAGTATTTT
>.|TRBJ1-3|TRBV7-9|.
CASSLLSKGNSGNTIYF
TGTGCCAGCAGCTTACTCTCAAAGGGGAACTCTGGAAACACCATATATTTT
>.|TRBJ1-5|TRBV6-6|.
CASSPGGGYQPQHF
TGTGCCAGCAGCCCGGGCGGGGGTTATCAGCCCCAGCATTTT
>.|TRBJ1-3|TRBV5-4|.
CASSSLQGSGNTIYF
TGTGCCAGCAGCTCGTTACAGGGATCTGGAAACACCATATATTTT
>TRBD2|TRBJ2-7|TRBV7-6|.
CASSLAGGVAGQQYF
TGTGCCAGCAGCCTAGCCGGTGGAGTAGCGGGGCAGCAGTACTTC
>TRBD1|TRBJ1-6|TRBV28|.
CASSPDRVAPLHF
TGTGCCAGCAGTCCGGACAGGGTAGCACCCCTCCACTTT
>TRBD1|TRBJ1-2|TRBV27|.
CASSGGQGAYGYGYTF
TGTGCCAGCAGTGGTGGACAGGGGGCATACGGCTATGGCTACACCTTC
>.|TRBJ2-7|TRBV14|.
CASSQARGGYEQYF
TGTGCCAGCAGCCAAGCGAGGGGGGGCTACGAGCAGTACTTC
>.|TRBJ2-1|TRBV10-1|.
CASSSLASYNEQFF
TGCGCCAGCAGCAGTCTCGCCTCATACAATGAGCAGTTCTTC
>.|TRBJ2-7|TRBV11-2|.
CASSSIGGGGSYEQYF
TGTGCCAGCAGCTCCATTGGGGGAGGGGGCAGCTACGAGCAGTACTTC
>.|TRBJ1-2|TRBV29-1|.
CSVAGVTF
TGCAGCGTTGCCGGGGTCACCTTC
>TRBD2|TRBJ2-7|TRBV28|.
CASTYSGGSYEQYF
TGTGCCAGCACCTATTCCGGGGGGTCCTACGAGCAGTACTTC
>.|TRBJ2-2|TRBV6-5|.
CASSYQLNTGELFF
TGTGCCAGCAGCTATCAATTGAACACCGGGGAGCTGTTTTTT
>.|TRBJ1-6|TRBV6-1|once
CASSEWQELNSPLHF
TGTGCCAGCAGTGAATGGCAGGAGCTTAATTCACCCCTCCACTTT
>.|TRBJ2-2|TRBV6-5|.
CASSLGQGELFF
TGTGCCAGCAGTTTGGGGCAGGGGGAGCTGTTTTTT
>.|TRBJ2-3|TRBV11-3|.
CASSFGRTDTQYF
TGTGCCAGCAGCTTCGGTCGAACAGATACGCAGTATTTT
>TRBD2|TRBJ2-3|TRBV5-4|.
CASSSVGTSGSSGTDTQYF
TGTGCCAGCAGCTCGGTTGGGACTAGCGGGAGTAGTGGCACAGATACGCAGTATTTT
>TRBD1|TRBJ1-2|TRBV2|.
CASSDDRAGYTF
TGTGCCAGCAGTGATGACAGGGCCGGCTACACCTTC
>.|TRBJ2-3|TRBV5-1|once
CASSANGVSTDTQYF
TGCGCCAGCAGCGCCAATGGAGTTAGCACAGATACGCAGTATTTT